Sequencing of this T cell receptor (beta chain) was carried out in a study of blood T cells in healthy people across ages. For this clonotype: The antigen remains undetermined. A much larger clone lies one base from this, so it may be a read error.

Notes on the study in general: It was the long-lived donors that had more naive CD4+ cells and higher diversity than aged donors.

The CDR3 has 17 amino acids. Germline loops: CDR1 LGHDT, CDR2 YNNKEL (reference sequence). Isolated per sample were at least 7 million PBMCs. A second about 6 to 12 cycle PCR used barcoded and J-beta primers. TCRdb recomputed calls from the 5' RACE reads with MiXCR, one row per CDR3 protein. The sample records hundreds of thousands of distinct CDR3 sequences, about 30% being singletons. Sequenced input: blood. The J gene is TRBJ1-6, the V gene TRBV3-1; D is possibly TRBD1 (5 bases). The receptor comes from a woman older than 75 in good health. CDR3: CASSLHGGSSYSSPLHF. Here the CDR3 DNA reads TGTGCCAGCAGCCTGCATGGGGGGAGCTCCTATAGTTCACCCCTCCACTTT.